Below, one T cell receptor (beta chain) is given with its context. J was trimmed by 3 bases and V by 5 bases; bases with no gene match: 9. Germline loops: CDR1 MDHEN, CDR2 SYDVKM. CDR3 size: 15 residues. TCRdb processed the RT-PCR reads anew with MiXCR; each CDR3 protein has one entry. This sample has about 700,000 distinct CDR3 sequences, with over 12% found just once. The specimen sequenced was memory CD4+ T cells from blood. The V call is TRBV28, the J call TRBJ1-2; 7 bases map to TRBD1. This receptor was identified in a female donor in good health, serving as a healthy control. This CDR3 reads CASSPPSTGYYGYTF. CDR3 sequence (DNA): TGTGCCAGCAGTCCGCCCTCGACAGGGTACTATGGCTACACCTTC.